This T cell receptor beta chain was sequenced in a study of cytomegalovirus exposure and HLA in healthy donors. Study-wide points: In vitro testing confirmed a few CMV-associated chains as specific for CMV antigens.

The germline CDR1 and CDR2 sequences are SGHNT and YYREEE (reference sequence). Trimming shortened V by 2 bases and J by 0 bases, and 12 bases separated the two germline ends. The length of the CDR3 is 15 residues. 13 Jbeta primers and 60 Vbeta primers were used for the PCR. TCRdb's table, derived via immunoSEQ multiplex PCR, lists solely in-frame clones and lacks some. This table has some 95,000 clones, 80% appearing once. A note on this clone: Its target is not known.

This chain connects TRBV5-4 to TRBJ2-7, with D perhaps TRBD2 (7 bases). The clonotype was recovered from a man under 40 in good health and CMV-seronegative. Sequenced input: PBMCs. The CDR3 is CASSLGGAGSYEQYF. The DNA for the CDR3 is TGTGCCAGCAGCTTAGGGGGGGCGGGCTCCTACGAGCAGTACTTC.